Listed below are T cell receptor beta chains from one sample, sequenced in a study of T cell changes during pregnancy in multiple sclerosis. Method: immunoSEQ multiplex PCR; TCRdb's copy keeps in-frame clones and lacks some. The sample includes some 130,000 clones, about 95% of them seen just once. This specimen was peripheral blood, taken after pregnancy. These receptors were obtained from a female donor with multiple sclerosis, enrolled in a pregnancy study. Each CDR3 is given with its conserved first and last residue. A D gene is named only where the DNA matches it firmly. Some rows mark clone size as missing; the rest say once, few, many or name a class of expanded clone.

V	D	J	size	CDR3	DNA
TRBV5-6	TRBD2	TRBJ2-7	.	CASSFRTSGVSYEQYF	TGTGCCAGCAGCTTTAGGACTAGCGGAGTCTCCTACGAGCAGTACTTC
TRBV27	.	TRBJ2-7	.	CASSYFSGSYEQYF	TGTGCCAGCAGCTACTTCAGTGGGAGCTACGAGCAGTACTTC
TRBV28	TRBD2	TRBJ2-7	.	CASVLAGGLGEQYF	TGTGCCAGCGTCCTAGCGGGAGGTCTTGGCGAGCAGTACTTC
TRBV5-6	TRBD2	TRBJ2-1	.	CASSQGLAKRNEQFF	TGTGCCAGCAGCCAGGGACTAGCGAAAAGGAATGAGCAGTTCTTC
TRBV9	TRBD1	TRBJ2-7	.	CASSVSGTGPSYEQYF	TGTGCCAGCAGCGTTTCGGGGACAGGCCCGTCCTACGAGCAGTACTTC
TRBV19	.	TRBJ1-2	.	CASSSPPGRRGYGYTF	TGTGCCAGTAGCTCCCCACCGGGCCGTAGAGGGTATGGCTACACCTTC
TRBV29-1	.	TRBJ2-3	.	CSVEDRNWVVGAKADTQYF	TGCAGCGTTGAAGATCGAAATTGGGTGGTGGGAGCGAAAGCAGATACGCAGTATTTT
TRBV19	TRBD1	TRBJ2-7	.	CASSIGTGIHEQYF	TGTGCCAGTAGTATAGGGACAGGGATCCACGAGCAGTACTTC
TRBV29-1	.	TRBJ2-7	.	CSVLQVYEQYF	TGCAGCGTTCTACAGGTTTACGAGCAGTACTTC
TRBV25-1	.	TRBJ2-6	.	CASSSSAGANVLTF	TGTGCCAGCAGTTCTTCCGCTGGGGCCAACGTCCTGACTTTC
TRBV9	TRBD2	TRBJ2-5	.	CASSRTRKETQYF	TGTGCCAGCAGCCGGACTAGGAAAGAGACCCAGTACTTC
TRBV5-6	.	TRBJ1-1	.	CASSLYRRNTEAFF	TGTGCCAGCAGCTTGTACCGCAGGAACACTGAAGCTTTCTTT
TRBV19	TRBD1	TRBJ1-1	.	CASSMDFGTGEAFF	TGTGCCAGTAGTATGGATTTCGGGACAGGTGAAGCTTTCTTT
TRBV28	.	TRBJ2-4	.	CASSLEGVYGNIQYF	TGTGCCAGCAGTTTAGAAGGGGTTTACGGAAACATTCAGTACTTC
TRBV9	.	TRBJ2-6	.	CASSAQGPLSGANVLTF	TGTGCCAGCAGCGCACAGGGTCCCCTCTCTGGGGCCAACGTCCTGACTTTC
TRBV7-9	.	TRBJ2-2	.	CASSLSRAGELFF	TGTGCCAGCAGCTTAAGCAGGGCCGGGGAGCTGTTTTTT
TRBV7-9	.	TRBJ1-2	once	CASHNSGSSNYGYTF	TGTGCCAGCCACAATTCAGGGTCATCTAACTATGGCTACACCTTC
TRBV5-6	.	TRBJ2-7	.	CASSLSLPDRSSYEQYF	TGTGCCAGCAGCTTGTCCCTCCCCGACAGGAGCTCCTACGAGCAGTACTTC
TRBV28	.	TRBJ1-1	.	CASEEGGVMNTEAFF	TGTGCCAGCGAGGAGGGAGGCGTCATGAACACTGAAGCTTTCTTT